This T cell receptor (beta chain) was sequenced in a study of shared clonotypes between healthy human individuals. In the study overall: The people who gave samples were a couple of women and three men aged 18 to 49.

The investigators split CD4+ cells into a CD45RA+ naive subset and a CD45RA-negative memory subset. To note about this clone: Antigen: not known.

Assay: immunoSEQ multiplex PCR; the TCRdb copy retains only in-frame clones and omits some. The sample holds some 2,000,000 clones; approximately 94% are singletons and the top ten take 0.1% to 0.15%. Overall study results and limits: Shared clonotypes across all four donors exceeded non-shared ones in generation probability.

This CDR3 spans 16 amino acids. Germline lookup yields CDR1 SGHDT and CDR2 YYEEEE. The germline V and J ends were trimmed by 0 bases and 5 bases, with 12 bases remaining between them. The TCR sequence derives from a man younger than 35 in good health. The gene calls are TRBV5-6 and TRBJ1-6; D remains ambiguous. The sample comprised naive CD4+ T cells sorted from blood. Subset reported: CD45RA+ positively selected. The chain's CDR3 is CASSLGTRFDNSPLHF. The CDR3, as DNA: TGTGCCAGCAGCTTGGGCACGCGATTTGATAATTCACCCCTCCACTTT.